A selection of T cell receptor beta chains follows, all from one sample in a study of T cells after yellow fever vaccination. One entry per CDR3 protein results from TCRdb running MiXCR on the 5' RACE reads. The sample carries 300,000 to 400,000 distinct CDR3 sequences, 8.7% recorded once. This material consisted of PBMCs, taken on the day of the first yellow fever vaccination. All receptors derive from a man between 18 and 35 years old who received the YFV17D yellow fever vaccine. Both conserved end residues are part of each CDR3. A D gene is named only where the DNA matches it firmly. Clone size is shown for a subset of rows, as once, few, many or a class of expanded clone.

j_call v_call d_call clone_size cdr3_length cdr3_nt cdr3_aa
TRBJ1-2 TRBV19 NA few 11 TGTGCCAGTACGGGACCTAAGGCTATTACCTTC CASTGPKAITF
TRBJ2-5 TRBV6-2/TRBV6-3 TRBD2 many 13 TGTGCCAGCGGCCTAGCGGGGGGAGAGACCCAGTACTTC CASGLAGGETQYF
TRBJ2-1 TRBV5-4 NA few 16 TGTGCCAGCAGTCCCCCCAATACCCTCTCCTACAATGAGCAGTTCTTC CASSPPNTLSYNEQFF
TRBJ1-5 TRBV12-3/TRBV12-4 NA few 14 TGTGCCAGCAGTGCAACGGGACAAGGGCAGCCCCAGCATTTT CASSATGQGQPQHF
TRBJ2-2 TRBV19 NA NA 16 TGTGCCAGTAGTACCCCCATGGGACCGAACACCGGGGAGCTGTTTTTT CASSTPMGPNTGELFF
TRBJ2-5 TRBV23-1 TRBD1 few 14 TGCGCCAGCAGTCGACAGGGTCTCCAAGAGACCCAGTACTTC CASSRQGLQETQYF
TRBJ1-5 TRBV18 NA NA 15 TGTGCCAGCTCCCCTCTAAGGGGCGGAGGGCAGCCCCAGCATTTT CASSPLRGGGQPQHF
TRBJ1-4 TRBV7-8 NA few 16 TGTGCCAGCAGCCCCTCCACTATTACAACTAATGAAAAACTGTTTTTT CASSPSTITTNEKLFF
TRBJ2-3 TRBV6-4 TRBD1 few 15 TGTGCCAGCAGTCCTCAGGGGGCTAACTCAGATACGCAGTATTTT CASSPQGANSDTQYF
TRBJ2-7 TRBV6-2/TRBV6-3 NA few 12 TGTGCCAGCAGTTTCCCCTCCTACGAGCAGTACTTC CASSFPSYEQYF
TRBJ2-2 TRBV20-1 TRBD1 NA 17 TGCAGTGCTAGAGGCTCGGGACAGACCGCGAACACCGGGGAGCTGTTTTTT CSARGSGQTANTGELFF
TRBJ1-2 TRBV7-9 TRBD1 few 15 TGTGCCAGCAGCTTACCGATCGGACAGGGTGGTGGCTACACCTTC CASSLPIGQGGGYTF
TRBJ1-1 TRBV5-1 NA NA 14 TGCGCCAGCAGCCCGGGATTTATGAACACTGAAGCTTTCTTT CASSPGFMNTEAFF
TRBJ2-5 TRBV11-2 NA NA 15 TGTGCCAGCAGACCAATGGACGGGTTGAAAGAGACCCAGTACTTC CASRPMDGLKETQYF
TRBJ2-3 TRBV29-1 TRBD2 NA 16 TGCAGCGTTGAAGATTGGCTAGCGGGGAAGGCAGATACGCAGTATTTT CSVEDWLAGKADTQYF
TRBJ1-1 TRBV20-1 NA few 12 TGCAGTGCCGCAATGTCGGGGTTTGGCGCTTTCTTT CSAAMSGFGAFF
TRBJ1-5 TRBV29-1 NA few 13 TGCAGCGTTGCCGGACACGGAGATCAGCCCCAGCATTTT CSVAGHGDQPQHF
TRBJ1-6 TRBV30 NA NA 14 TGTGCCTGGAGTGTGGACAGCAATAATTCACCCCTCCACTTT CAWSVDSNNSPLHF
TRBJ1-5 TRBV4-3 NA NA 15 TGCGCCAGCAGCCAAGAGACTCAGGGAAGTCAGCCCCAGCATTTT CASSQETQGSQPQHF
TRBJ2-7 TRBV4-1 NA NA 16 TGCGCCAGCAGCCAAGATCGAGGAACGAGAGCCTACGAGCAGTACTTC CASSQDRGTRAYEQYF
TRBJ1-5 TRBV6-5 TRBD1 NA 18 TGTGCCAGCAGTTACCGGACAGGGACAGGATATAGCAATCAGCCCCAGCATTTT CASSYRTGTGYSNQPQHF
TRBJ1-5 TRBV23-1 NA NA 16 TGCGCCAGCAGTCCCTGGGGTCCGCGGGCTAATCAGCCCCAGCATTTT CASSPWGPRANQPQHF
TRBJ1-5 TRBV12-3/TRBV12-4 NA few 13 TGTGCCAGCAGCATGCTCATTGATCAGCCCCAGCATTTT CASSMLIDQPQHF
TRBJ2-3 TRBV20-1 NA NA 13 TGCAGTGCTAGCATCGGGGCCACAGATACGCAGTATTTT CSASIGATDTQYF
TRBJ2-5 TRBV6-2/TRBV6-3 NA many 13 TGTGCCAGCCGAGCACACAGCCAAGAGACCCAGTACTTC CASRAHSQETQYF
TRBJ1-5 TRBV12-3/TRBV12-4 NA many 15 TGTGCCAGCAGTTTAAATCAGGGGAATCATCAGCCCCAGCATTTT CASSLNQGNHQPQHF
TRBJ2-7 TRBV5-6 TRBD1 few 17 TGTGCCAGCAGCTTGCCCTCCCCGGGACAGGGGGCGGACGAGCAGTACTTC CASSLPSPGQGADEQYF
TRBJ2-1 TRBV12-3/TRBV12-4 NA few 16 TGTGCCAGCAGGCTCACAGGGGGGGGATCGTACAATGAGCAGTTCTTC CASRLTGGGSYNEQFF
TRBJ1-6 TRBV5-4 TRBD1 NA 14 TGTGCCAGCAGCTCGGGACAGATAAATTCACCCCTCCACTTT CASSSGQINSPLHF
TRBJ2-3 TRBV5-4 NA NA 14 TGTGCCAGCAGCAGAGGGACACCTACAGATACGCAGTATTTT CASSRGTPTDTQYF
TRBJ1-4 TRBV7-2 NA many 14 TGTGCCAGCAGCCCCCGGAACGAGGCGGAAAAACTGTTTTTT CASSPRNEAEKLFF
TRBJ1-5 TRBV28 NA many 13 TGTGCCAGCAGTTTATTATGGAATCAGCCCCAGCATTTT CASSLLWNQPQHF
TRBJ2-3 TRBV10-3 TRBD2 NA 13 TGTGCCATCACCGGACTAGCCAGAGATACGCAGTATTTT CAITGLARDTQYF
TRBJ2-3 TRBV5-8 NA few 14 TGTGCCAGCAGCTTGGTTTGGCGGTCAGATACGCAGTATTTT CASSLVWRSDTQYF
TRBJ2-5 TRBV3-1 NA many 17 TGTGCCAGCAGCCCACCAAAAGGACAGCAGGGCCAAGAGACCCAGTACTTC CASSPPKGQQGQETQYF
TRBJ2-4 TRBV7-2 NA many 13 TGTGCCAGCAGCTTAGCTATCAAAAACATTCAGTACTTC CASSLAIKNIQYF
TRBJ2-1 TRBV11-2 TRBD2 NA 16 TGTGCCAGCAGCTTAGGGGAGGGCCCCTCCTACAATGAGCAGTTCTTC CASSLGEGPSYNEQFF
TRBJ1-1 TRBV4-1 NA many 14 TGCGCCAGCAGGGGGGCGTTGAGAAACACTGAAGCTTTCTTT CASRGALRNTEAFF
TRBJ2-7 TRBV6-4 NA NA 12 TGTATACAGCCCCCAGGGGAGGACGAGCAGTACTTC CIQPPGEDEQYF
TRBJ1-1 TRBV25-1 NA few 14 TGTGCCATCCCGCGGGGCGAAGAGAGCACTGAAGCTTTCTTT CAIPRGEESTEAFF
TRBJ1-1 TRBV7-2 NA NA 15 TGTGCCAGCAGCCGTTCACCCGGGGGGCTGACTGAAGCTTCCTTT CASSRSPGGLTEASF
TRBJ1-5 TRBV20-1 NA few 12 TGCAGTGCTAGAGGGGGCTCCCAGCCCCAGCATTTT CSARGGSQPQHF
TRBJ1-1 TRBV29-1 TRBD1 NA 14 TGCAGCGTCGAATCAGGGGGCTATAACACTGAAGCTTTCTTT CSVESGGYNTEAFF
TRBJ2-5 TRBV4-1 NA NA 15 TGCGCCAGCAGCCAATACCGGGACCCCCAAGAGACCCAGTACTTC CASSQYRDPQETQYF
TRBJ2-3 TRBV6-5 NA few 17 TGTGCCAGCAGTTACCTTCGGAGTTCCCTCGGCACAGATACGCAGTATTTT CASSYLRSSLGTDTQYF
TRBJ2-1 TRBV5-1 TRBD1 NA 15 TGCGCCAGCAGCTCCGGACAGGATACCTACAATGAGCAGTTCTTC CASSSGQDTYNEQFF
TRBJ2-4 TRBV20-1 NA many 13 TGCAGTGCTTCCGCTTTAGCCAAAAACATTCAGTACTTC CSASALAKNIQYF
TRBJ1-3 TRBV12-3/TRBV12-4 NA few 16 TGTGCCAGCAGTCGGAGACCCTGGACAGCCGGAAACACCATATATTTT CASSRRPWTAGNTIYF
TRBJ1-5 TRBV27 NA few 14 TGTGCCAGCAGTTCCCACGGGGTAAGGCAGCCCCAGCATTTT CASSSHGVRQPQHF
TRBJ2-7 TRBV7-9 NA many 14 TGTGCCAGCAGTTTTACAGGAGGGGGCCACGAGCAGTACTTC CASSFTGGGHEQYF
TRBJ1-2 TRBV5-1 NA many 14 TGCGCCAGCAGCTTGGATCGAGGAGGGGATGGCTACACCTTC CASSLDRGGDGYTF
TRBJ1-5 TRBV20-1 NA NA 17 TGCAGTGCCGATTCGGGGAAAAGCAGGACGAGCAATCAGCCCCAGCATTTT CSADSGKSRTSNQPQHF
TRBJ1-6 TRBV12-3/TRBV12-4 NA NA 13 TGTGCCAGCAGTTTACAGCTAATTTCACCCCTCCACTTT CASSLQLISPLHF
TRBJ2-5 TRBV7-2 NA many 14 TGTGCCAGCAGCTCCTCCCAAGTCCAAGAGACCCAGTACTTC CASSSSQVQETQYF
TRBJ2-3 TRBV7-9 NA many 15 TGTGCCAGCTGCACCCTTTTGATGTGTACAGATACGCAGTATTTT CASCTLLMCTDTQYF